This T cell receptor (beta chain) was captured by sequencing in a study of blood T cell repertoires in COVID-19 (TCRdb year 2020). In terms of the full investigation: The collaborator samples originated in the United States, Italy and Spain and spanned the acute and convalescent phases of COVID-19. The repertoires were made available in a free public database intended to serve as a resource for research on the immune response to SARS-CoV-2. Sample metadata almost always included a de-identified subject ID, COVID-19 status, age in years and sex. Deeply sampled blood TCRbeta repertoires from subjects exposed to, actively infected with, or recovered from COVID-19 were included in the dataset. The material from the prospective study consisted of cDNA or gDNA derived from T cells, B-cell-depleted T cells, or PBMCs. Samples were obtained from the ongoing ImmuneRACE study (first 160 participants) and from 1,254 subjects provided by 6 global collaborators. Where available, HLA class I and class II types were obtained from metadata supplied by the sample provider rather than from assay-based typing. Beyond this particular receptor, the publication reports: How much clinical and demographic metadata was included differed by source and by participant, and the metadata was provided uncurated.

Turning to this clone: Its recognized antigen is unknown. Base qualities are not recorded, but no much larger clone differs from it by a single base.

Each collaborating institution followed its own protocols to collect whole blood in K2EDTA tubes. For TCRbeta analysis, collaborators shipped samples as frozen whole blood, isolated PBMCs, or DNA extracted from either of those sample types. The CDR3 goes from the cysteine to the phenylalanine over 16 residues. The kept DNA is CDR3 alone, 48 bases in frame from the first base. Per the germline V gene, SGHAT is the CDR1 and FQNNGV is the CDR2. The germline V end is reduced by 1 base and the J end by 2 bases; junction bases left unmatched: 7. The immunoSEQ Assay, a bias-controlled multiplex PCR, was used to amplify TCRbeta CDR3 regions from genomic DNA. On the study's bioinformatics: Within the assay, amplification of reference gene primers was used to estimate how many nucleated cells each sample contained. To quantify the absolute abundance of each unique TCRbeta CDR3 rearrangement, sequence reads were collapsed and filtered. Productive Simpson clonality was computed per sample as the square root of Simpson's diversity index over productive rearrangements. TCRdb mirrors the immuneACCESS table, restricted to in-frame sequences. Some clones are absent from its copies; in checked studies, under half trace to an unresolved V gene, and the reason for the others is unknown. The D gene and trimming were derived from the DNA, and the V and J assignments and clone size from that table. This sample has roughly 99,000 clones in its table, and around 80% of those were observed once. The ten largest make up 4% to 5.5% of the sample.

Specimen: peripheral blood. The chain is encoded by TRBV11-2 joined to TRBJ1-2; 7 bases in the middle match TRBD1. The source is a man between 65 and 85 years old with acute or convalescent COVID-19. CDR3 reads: CASSLGPGQSNYGYTF. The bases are TGTGCCAGCAGCTTAGGCCCGGGACAGTCAAACTATGGCTACACCTTC.